This note documents a single TCR beta chain sequence. The data were obtained in a study of T cell changes during pregnancy in multiple sclerosis. CDR1 is MNHEY, CDR2 SVGAGI, per germline. The J segment lost 7 bases and the V segment lost 8 bases, leaving 4 bases of the junction unmatched. CDR3 length equals 13 residues. Here immunoSEQ multiplex PCR was the method, and the copy in TCRdb shows in-frame clones only, minus some. The data hold tens of thousands of clones, with approximately 94% observed a single time. The sequence was collected from a female donor with multiple sclerosis, enrolled in a pregnancy study. This chain links TRBV6-5 with TRBJ2-2, with TRBD2 identical over 10 bases. Specimen: CD8+ T cells from peripheral blood mononuclear cells, collected before pregnancy. The DNA of the CDR3 is TGTGCCAGCGGGTGGACTAGCGGCGGGGAGCTGTTTTTT. Its translation is CASGWTSGGELFF.